The 15 T cell receptor beta chains reported below all come from one sample, sequenced in a study of shared clonotypes between healthy human individuals. Naive CD8 cells lacked CD45RO, underwent positive selection for CCR7 and left out terminally differentiated effector memory CD45RA+ cells. Sequencing was performed with immunoSEQ multiplex PCR; in TCRdb, only in-frame clones are kept and a portion is missing. The sample yields about 2.1 million clones, 85% to 95% seen once. Source material: naive CD8+ T cells from PBMCs. Source of these receptors: a man between 18 and 29 years old in good health. Some clones in this sample may be carry-over from other donors' samples.

This clone was recorded a few times. CDR3 in DNA: TGTGCCTGGAGTCCAATAAACACTGAAGCTTTCTTT. It specifies CAWSPINTEAFF. The chain links TRBV30 to TRBJ1-1, with D unclear. Germline V gene sequence: CDR1 GTSNPN, CDR2 SVGIG (reference sequence). The CDR3 runs to 12 residues. V lost 2 bases and J 2 bases, leaving 6 bases between the germline ends.

Details on this clone: Other DNA sequences in the same sample also yield this CDR3. The chain joins TRBV27 to TRBJ2-7; D possibly corresponds to TRBD1 (5 bases). Germline V gives CDR1 MNHEY, CDR2 SMNVEV (reference sequence). V shed 3 bases and J shed 1 base, with 10 bases lying between them. CDR3 length equals 14 residues. This CDR3 reads CASSFFAGSYEQYF. DNA of the CDR3: TGTGCCAGCAGTTTCTTTGCAGGGTCCTACGAGCAGTACTTC.

V and J are TRBV7-9 and TRBJ2-1, with D perhaps TRBD2 (6 bases). The germline V gene has CDR1 SEHNR and CDR2 FQNEAQ (reference sequence). The V gene lost 4 bases and the J gene lost 14 bases, with 9 bases spanning the gap. The CDR3 has 10 residues. The DNA of the CDR3 is TGTGCCAGCAGCTCCGGGGAGGAGTTCTTC. Encoded protein: CASSSGEEFF. The complete variable domain, with remaining parts taken from reference TRBV7-9 and TRBJ2-1, reads DTGVSQNPRHKITKRGQNVTFRCDPISEHNRLYWYRQTLGQGPEFLTYFQNEAQLEKSRLLSDRFSAERPKGSFSTLEIQRTEQGDSAMYLCASSSGEEFFGPGTRLTVL.

CDR3 residues: CASSPEGPRGYTF. Here the CDR3 DNA reads TGTGCCAGCAGCCCGGAAGGTCCCCGAGGCTACACCTTC. This rearrangement joins TRBV5-5 to TRBJ1-2; no reliable D call. This CDR3 has 13 residues. Between the trimmed V and J ends, which lost 4 bases and 8 bases, there was a span of 15 bases. CDR1 is SGHKS, CDR2 YYEKEE, per germline (reference sequence).

V gene TRBV5-6 combines with J gene TRBJ2-2; TRBD1 aligns across 7 bases. Trimming removed 5 bases from V and 4 bases from J; junction bases left unmatched: 5. CDR1 and CDR2 (germline): SGHDT, YYEEEE. This CDR3 comprises 14 residues. DNA of the CDR3: TGTGCCAGCAGGCCCACAGGGGCCACCGGGGAGCTGTTTTTT. This sequence encodes CASRPTGATGELFF.

The chain carries TRBV11-1 and TRBJ2-7; D ambiguous. CDR1 is SGHAT and CDR2 is FQDESV in the germline V gene (reference sequence). V was pared by 7 bases and J by 0 bases, with 10 bases between. The CDR3 sequence is 13 residues long. The CDR3 DNA reads as TGTGCCAGCACTCCGGAAGGCTCCTACGAGCAGTACTTC. Translation gives CASTPEGSYEQYF. The full variable domain, with the rest looked up from reference TRBV11-1 and TRBJ2-7, is EAEVAQSPRYKITEKSQAVAFWCDPISGHATLYWYRQILGQGPELLVQFQDESVVDDSQLPKDRFSAERLKGVDSTLKIQPAELGDSAMYLCASTPEGSYEQYFGPGTRLTVT.

This clone was recorded only once. The chain recombines TRBV27 with TRBJ2-7, with TRBD1 matching 9 bases. J gave up 2 bases and V 2 bases, and 10 bases lay outside the gene matches. CDR1 and CDR2 (germline): MNHEY, SMNVEV (reference sequence). CDR3 length: 17 amino acids. CDR3 sequence: CASSLTGQGLTPYEQYF. The CDR3 bases are TGTGCCAGCAGTTTAACCGGACAGGGGCTTACCCCCTACGAGCAGTACTTC.

This clone showed up just once. The chain carries TRBV5-5 and TRBJ2-1, with a weak D call TRBD2 (5 bases). CDR3 length: 16 amino acids. CDR1 SGHKS and CDR2 YYEKEE come from the germline V gene (reference sequence). Written as DNA, the CDR3 is TGTGCTACCGCGGCGGGTACCCCTGGTCTGTCGGGTGAGCAGTTCTTC. Its protein product is CATAAGTPGLSGEQFF. Combining the CDR3 with reference TRBV5-5 and TRBJ2-1 gives the whole variable domain DAGVTQSPTHLIKTRGQQVTLRCSPISGHKSVSWYQQVLGQGPQFIFQYYEKEERGRGNFPDRFSARQFPNYSSELNVNALLLGDSALYLCATAAGTPGLSGEQFFGPGTRLTVL.

This clone appeared once. This chain joins TRBV10-3 and TRBJ1-2, with unresolved D. Germline CDR1 reads ENHRY; CDR2 reads SYGVKD. V was trimmed by 0 bases and J by 5 bases, leaving 13 bases between them. CDR3 length: 15 amino acids. This CDR3 is CAISESAPVGYGYTF. CDR3 bases: TGTGCCATCAGTGAGTCGGCACCCGTGGGGTATGGCTACACCTTC.

CDR3 coding DNA: TGTGCCAGCAGCCCCCCGGAGGGACAGGGGTTCGATGAGCAGTTCTTC. It translates to CASSPPEGQGFDEQFF. This rearrangement joins TRBV27 to TRBJ2-1; 10 bases agree with TRBD1. V shed 6 bases, J shed 8 bases, and the junction held 13 bases outside the gene matches. Germline V gene lookup returns CDR1 MNHEY and CDR2 SMNVEV (reference sequence). This CDR3 contains 16 residues.

The chain carries TRBV5-1 and TRBJ1-2; 8 bases match TRBD1. The CDR3 covers 15 residues. CDR1 is SGHRS, CDR2 YFSETQ, per germline. With V trimmed by 3 bases and J by 3 bases, 7 bases remained unmatched. In nucleotides, the CDR3 is TGCGCCAGCAGCTCTTCCGGGACAGGAGACTATGGCTACACCTTC. Translated, it gives CASSSSGTGDYGYTF.

V is TRBV27 and J is TRBJ2-1; D assignment may be TRBD1 or TRBD2 (5 bases each). The CDR3 runs to 15 residues. The germline gives CDR1 MNHEY, CDR2 SMNVEV (reference sequence). V was cut by 5 bases and J by 3 bases, with 14 bases left in between. CDR3 DNA sequence: TGTGCCAGCAGTCCCCTGGGGGAGAGCTACAATGAGCAGTTCTTC. It specifies CASSPLGESYNEQFF.

J is TRBJ1-1 and V is TRBV19; D might be TRBD1 (5 bases). V lost 7 bases and J lost 0, with 15 bases in between. Germline V gene lookup returns CDR1 LNHDA and CDR2 SQIVND (reference sequence). The CDR3 runs 15 residues. The CDR3 loop is CASKMGHHLNTEAFF. The DNA of the CDR3 is TGTGCCAGTAAAATGGGGCATCACTTGAACACTGAAGCTTTCTTT.

This chain joins TRBV4-2 and TRBJ2-1; D remains ambiguous. The CDR3 loop spans 18 amino acids. Germline values: CDR1 LGHNA, CDR2 YNFKEQ. The V gene lost 0 bases and the J gene lost 0 bases, with 15 bases spanning the gap. The CDR3 nucleotides read TGTGCCAGCAGCCAAGAGCGCAGTGCCGTCAGCTCCTACAATGAGCAGTTCTTC. Translating gives CASSQERSAVSSYNEQFF.

This chain joins TRBV4-1 and TRBJ2-7, with D hard to call. V was cut by 1 base and J by 2 bases, with 9 bases left in between. This CDR3 comprises 14 residues. Germline V CDR1 and CDR2: MGHRA, YSYEKL. The CDR3 nucleotides are TGCGCCAGCAGCCAAGGAGTAGCAGCCTACGAGCAGTACTTC. Its protein product is CASSQGVAAYEQYF.